This TCR beta chain emerged from a study of blood T cell repertoires in COVID-19. For the study at large: From the United States, Italy and Spain came samples of acute and convalescent COVID-19.

Participant reports of clinical history set cohort assignment. Recovered participants had two consecutive negative NP/OP PCR tests, healthcare professional clearance, or symptom resolution. The authors' processing: Estimates of nucleated cell counts were drawn from the amplification of reference gene primers. Generated by immunoSEQ multiplex PCR, the TCRdb table keeps only in-frame clones and is missing some. V and J calls and clone size follow that table, whereas D and trimming were derived from the DNA. The repertoire has some 400,000 clones, over 85% of them found once; the top ten carry 1.7%. The length of the CDR3 is 17 residues. Trimming took 5 bases from V and 3 from J, leaving 23 bases between them. The germline gives CDR1 SGHAT, CDR2 FQNNGV.

The V and J genes are TRBV11-2 and TRBJ2-7; D perhaps matches TRBD1 (6 bases). The TCR originated in a woman in her twenties or thirties who had recovered from COVID-19. The sequencing sample was made of PBMCs or T cells enriched from blood (not recorded which). The CDR3 loop is CASSQRWAGASIYEQYF. In DNA form, the CDR3 reads TGTGCCAGCAGCCAACGGTGGGCAGGGGCCTCCATCTACGAGCAGTACTTC. Combining the CDR3 with reference TRBV11-2 and TRBJ2-7 gives the whole variable domain EAGVAQSPRYKIIEKRQSVAFWCNPISGHATLYWYQQILGQGPKLLIQFQNNGVVDDSQLPKDRFSAERLKGVDSTLKIQPAKLEDSAVYLCASSQRWAGASIYEQYFGPGTRLTVT.